This TCR beta chain stems from a study of blood T cell repertoires in COVID-19. Per germline, CDR1 MGHRA and CDR2 YSYEKL. The CDR3 is 14 amino acids. Trimming took 7 bases from V and 0 from J, leaving 12 bases between them. TCRdb keeps only in-frame clones here, not all; method: immunoSEQ multiplex PCR. The table includes approximately 200,000 clones, 80% to 90% detected once. The chain has TRBV4-1 and TRBJ1-1; D is perhaps TRBD1 (5 bases). This TCR came from a woman of 80 years or more with acute or convalescent COVID-19. The sample taken for sequencing was peripheral blood. The CDR3 here is CASTRGGMNTEAFF. CDR3 in DNA: TGCGCCAGCACCCGGGGGGGTATGAACACTGAAGCTTTCTTT.